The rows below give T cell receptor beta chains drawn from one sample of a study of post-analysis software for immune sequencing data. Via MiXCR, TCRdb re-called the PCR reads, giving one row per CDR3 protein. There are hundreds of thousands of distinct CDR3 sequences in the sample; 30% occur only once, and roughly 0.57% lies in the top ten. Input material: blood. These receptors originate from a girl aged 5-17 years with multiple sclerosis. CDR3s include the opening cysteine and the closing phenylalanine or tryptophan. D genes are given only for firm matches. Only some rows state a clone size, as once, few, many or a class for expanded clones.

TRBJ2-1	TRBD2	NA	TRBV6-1	CASSERLAGLVHNEQFF	TGTGCCAGCAGTGAGCGGCTAGCGGGACTAGTACACAATGAGCAGTTCTTC
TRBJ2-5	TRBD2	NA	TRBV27	CASNPRWREGLMSETQYF	TGTGCCAGCAACCCCCGGTGGCGGGAGGGCCTAATGTCAGAGACCCAGTACTTC
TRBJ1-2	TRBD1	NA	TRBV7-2	CASSTRQGKGNYGYTF	TGTGCCAGCAGCACGCGACAGGGGAAGGGGAACTATGGCTACACCTTC
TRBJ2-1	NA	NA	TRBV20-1	CSARGFGRGYNEQFF	TGCAGTGCTAGAGGGTTCGGCAGGGGCTACAATGAGCAGTTCTTC
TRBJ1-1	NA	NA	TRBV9	CASSVGIMGNTEAFF	TGTGCCAGCAGCGTAGGTATTATGGGGAACACTGAAGCTTTCTTT
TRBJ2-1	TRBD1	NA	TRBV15	CATSRGDSSYNEQFF	TGTGCCACCAGCAGAGGGGACAGCTCCTACAATGAGCAGTTCTTC
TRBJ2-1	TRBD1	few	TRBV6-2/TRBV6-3	CASSYRDRGYNEQFF	TGTGCCAGCAGTTACCGGGACAGGGGATACAATGAGCAGTTCTTC
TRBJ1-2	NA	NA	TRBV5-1	CASSLDTRLTTDGYTF	TGCGCCAGCAGCTTGGATACCAGACTGACAACCGATGGCTACACCTTC
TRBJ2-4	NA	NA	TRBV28	CASSLKGVKNIQYF	TGTGCCAGCAGTTTAAAGGGGGTCAAAAACATTCAGTACTTC
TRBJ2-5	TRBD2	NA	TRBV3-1	CASSQDPLAGKETQYF	TGTGCCAGCAGCCAAGACCCACTAGCGGGGAAAGAGACCCAGTACTTC
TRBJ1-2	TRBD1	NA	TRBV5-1	CASSSRGPTNYGYTF	TGCGCCAGCAGCTCAAGGGGGCCGACTAACTATGGCTACACCTTC
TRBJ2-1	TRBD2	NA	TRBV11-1	CASSFELGLAGVKGSYNEQFF	TGTGCCAGCAGCTTCGAACTAGGACTAGCGGGAGTCAAGGGCTCCTACAATGAGCAGTTCTTC
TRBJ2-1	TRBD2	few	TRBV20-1	CSARKPAGDYNEQFF	TGCAGTGCTCGAAAGCCAGCGGGAGACTACAATGAGCAGTTCTTC
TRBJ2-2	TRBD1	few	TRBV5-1	CASSLDNGQGENTGELFF	TGCGCCAGCAGCTTGGACAACGGACAGGGGGAGAACACCGGGGAGCTGTTTTTT
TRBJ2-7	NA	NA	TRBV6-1	CASRITGAYEQYF	TGTGCCAGCAGGATAACAGGTGCCTACGAGCAGTACTTC
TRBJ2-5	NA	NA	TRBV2	CASSASTVPGCGEQYF	TGTGCCAGCAGTGCCTCGACAGTCCCAGGATGTGGGGAGCAGTACTTC
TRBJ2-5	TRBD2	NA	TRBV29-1	CSVEGASGGSYSEQYF	TGCAGCGTTGAAGGGGCTAGCGGGGGGTCCTACAGTGAGCAGTACTTC
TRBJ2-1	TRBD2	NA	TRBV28	CASSPTAGGYNEQFF	TGTGCCAGCAGCCCCACCGCGGGGGGGTACAATGAGCAGTTCTTC
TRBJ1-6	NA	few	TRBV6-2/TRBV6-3	CASSYSQDSPLHF	TGTGCCAGCAGTTACTCGCAGGATTCACCCCTCCACTTT
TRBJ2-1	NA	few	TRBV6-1	CASRPLERARTYNEQFF	TGTGCCAGCAGGCCCTTGGAGAGGGCCAGGACCTACAATGAGCAGTTCTTC
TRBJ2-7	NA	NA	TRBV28	CVTMKDSYEQYF	TGTGTCACCATGAAGGACTCCTACGAGCAGTACTTC
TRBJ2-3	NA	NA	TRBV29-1	CSVGEEGARGKDTQYF	TGCAGCGTTGGAGAGGAGGGGGCCAGGGGAAAAGATACGCAGTATTTT
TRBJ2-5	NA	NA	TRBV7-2	CASGRGGLETQYF	TGTGCCTCGGGGAGAGGCGGTCTAGAGACCCAGTACTTC
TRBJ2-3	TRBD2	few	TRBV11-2	CASSSHSGGGGTQYF	TGTGCCAGCAGCTCCCATAGCGGGGGCGGGGGTACGCAGTATTTT
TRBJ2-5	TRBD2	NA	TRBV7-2	CASSLYLGLAGGRGETQYF	TGTGCCAGCAGCCTATATCTGGGACTAGCGGGGGGTCGAGGAGAGACCCAGTACTTC
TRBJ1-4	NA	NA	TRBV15	CATSTARTRSYEKLFF	TGTGCCACCAGCACGGCCCGGACAAGATCTTATGAAAAACTGTTTTTT
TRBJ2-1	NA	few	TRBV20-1	CSAMWHQSSYNEQFF	TGCAGTGCTATGTGGCACCAGAGCTCCTACAATGAGCAGTTCTTC
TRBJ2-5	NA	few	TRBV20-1	CRASWSQETQYF	TGCAGGGCTAGTTGGAGTCAAGAGACCCAGTACTTC
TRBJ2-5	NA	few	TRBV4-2	CASSQEGYREGLETQYF	TGTGCCAGCAGCCAAGAGGGATACAGGGAGGGGCTAGAGACCCAGTACTTC